What follows are 19 T cell receptor beta chains derived from one specimen sequenced in a study of T cells after posttransplantation cyclophosphamide. Cyclophosphamide on days +3 and +4 followed busulfan-fludarabine conditioning and a marrow graft. Profiled with immunoSEQ multiplex PCR; TCRdb holds only in-frame clones, not every one. The sample is made up of approximately 17,000 clones, none counted only once. The material was PBMCs, obtained after allogeneic stem cell transplant with posttransplant cyclophosphamide. The receptors here all came from a female patient between 30 and 39 years old who received an allogeneic stem cell transplant from a related donor, was CMV-positive, and had no GVHD. Some of these T cells may belong to the graft donor.

This clone occurred a few times. The genes are TRBV30 and TRBJ1-6; 7 bases line up with TRBD1. Trimming cost V 0 bases and J 7 bases; bases outside gene matches: 0. The CDR3 is 13 amino acids. Germline CDR1 and CDR2: GTSNPN and SVGIG (reference sequence). The CDR3 loop reads CAWSVQGNSPLHF. The CDR3 DNA sequence: TGTGCCTGGAGTGTACAGGGGAATTCACCCCTCCACTTT.

This clone came up many times. The gene calls are TRBV6-5 and TRBJ2-3; D possibly corresponds to TRBD2 (5 bases). Looked up from germline, CDR1 is MNHEY and CDR2 is SVGAGI. The CDR3 contains 13 residues. V lost 6 bases to trimming and J lost 7 bases, with 14 bases between them. The CDR3 nucleotides read TGTGCCAGCAGCCCCCCACTAGAAAATACGCAGTATTTT. Amino acid sequence: CASSPPLENTQYF.

This clone appeared many times. V usage is TRBV7-2 and J usage is TRBJ2-1, with TRBD2 identical over 7 bases. The germline V gene has CDR1 SGHTA and CDR2 FQGNSA. This CDR3 spans 14 amino acids. The trim removed 3 bases at V and 9 bases at J, leaving 8 bases unmatched. In nucleotides, the CDR3 is TGTGCCAGCAGCTTGGGGGGAGGGCCGGGTGAGCAGTTCTTC. Translated: CASSLGGGPGEQFF.

This clone appeared many times. V and J are TRBV19 and TRBJ2-7; 9 nucleotides match TRBD2. Germline V lookup: CDR1 LNHDA, CDR2 SQIVND (reference sequence). This CDR3 comprises 16 residues. Losses at the gene ends were 3 bases for V and 4 bases for J; bases not matched to a gene: 10. For the CDR3, the DNA is TGTGCCAGTAGTATGAGAGGGAGCGGGAGGATTTACGAGCAGTACTTC. Translating it yields CASSMRGSGRIYEQYF.

There are many counts of this clone. The genes are TRBV11-3 and TRBJ2-5; 12 nucleotides align to TRBD2. The CDR3 consists of 15 residues. The germline gives CDR1 SGHNT, CDR2 YENEEA. V gave up 6 bases and J gave up 2 bases; unmatched junction bases: 4. The CDR3 region is CASSYGLAGQETQYF. CDR3 sequence (DNA): TGTGCCAGCAGTTATGGACTAGCGGGGCAAGAGACCCAGTACTTC. The full variable domain, completed using reference TRBV11-3 and TRBJ2-5, is EAGVVQSPRYKIIEKKQPVAFWCNPISGHNTLYWYLQNLGQGPELLIRYENEEAVDDSQLPKDRFSAERLKGVDSTLKIQPAELGDSAVYLCASSYGLAGQETQYFGPGTRLLVL.

This clone was found many times. The chain joins TRBV5-4 to TRBJ2-6, with 8 nucleotides matching TRBD2. The CDR3 contains 15 residues. V shed 4 bases and J 13 bases; nucleotides not matched to a gene: 13. Per germline, CDR1 SGHNT and CDR2 YYREEE (reference sequence). The CDR3 loop reads CASSAIKSGGLVLTF. The CDR3 bases are TGTGCCAGCAGCGCCATAAAAAGCGGGGGTCTAGTCCTGACTTTC.

This clone was seen ten or more times. The J gene is TRBJ1-1, the V gene TRBV28; 7 bases fit TRBD1. V dropped 5 bases and J dropped 4; count of bases not matched to a gene: 4. The CDR3 loop spans 13 amino acids. The germline gives CDR1 MDHEN, CDR2 SYDVKM. The CDR3 here is CASSPNRGTEAFF. The CDR3 DNA follows: TGTGCCAGCAGTCCTAACAGGGGCACTGAAGCTTTCTTT. Full variable domain (rest looked up from reference TRBV28 and TRBJ1-1): DVKVTQSSRYLVKRTGEKVFLECVQDMDHENMFWYRQDPGLGLRLIYFSYDVKMKEKGDIPEGYSVSREKKERFSLILESASTNQTSMYLCASSPNRGTEAFFGQGTRLTVV.

This clone has ten or more counts. The CDR3 DNA reads TGTGCCAGCAGTTATAGCGGGACCTCCTACGAGCAGTACTTC. This translates into CASSYSGTSYEQYF. The chain combines TRBV6-1 with TRBJ2-7; 8 bases agree with TRBD2. The CDR3 contains 14 residues. V dropped 5 bases and J dropped 0; count of bases not matched to a gene: 3. Germline values: CDR1 MNHNS, CDR2 SASEGT.

This clone was counted at least ten times. Within the sample, other DNA sequences also encode this same CDR3. The chain carries TRBV11-2 and TRBJ1-4, with 7 bases lining up with TRBD1. The junction had 6 bases not matched to a gene; V was cut back by 4 bases and J by 4 bases. This CDR3 is built from 15 residues. The germline CDR1 and CDR2 sequences are SGHAT and FQNNGV. The DNA for the CDR3 is TGTGCCAGCAGCTCCATGGGACAGCTTAATGAAAAACTGTTTTTT. Protein sequence: CASSSMGQLNEKLFF.

Many counts were recorded for this clone. The chain is built from TRBV5-1 and TRBJ2-1; a weak D match, TRBD2 (6 bases). Trimming took 4 bases from V and 1 from J, leaving 15 bases between them. This CDR3 is 16 amino acids long. Germline CDR1 reads SGHRS; CDR2 reads YFSETQ. CDR3 amino acids: CASSENSGASYNEQFF. The CDR3 DNA sequence: TGCGCCAGCAGCGAAAATTCGGGAGCGTCCTACAATGAGCAGTTCTTC. Using reference TRBV5-1 and TRBJ2-1 for the parts outside the CDR3, the full variable domain is KAGVTQTPRYLIKTRGQQVTLSCSPISGHRSVSWYQQTPGQGLQFLFEYFSETQRNKGNFPGRFSGRQFSNSRSEMNVSTLELGDSALYLCASSENSGASYNEQFFGPGTRLTVL.

This clone showed up many times. The genes are TRBV14 and TRBJ2-1, with 8 bases fitting TRBD2. V trimming: 4 bases; J trimming: 10 bases; junction bases outside the gene matches: 3. The CDR3 covers 12 residues. Per the germline V gene, CDR1 is SGHDN and CDR2 is FVKESK. The DNA of the CDR3 is TGTGCCAGCAGCCGCGCGGGGGGAGAGCAGTTCTTC. As protein: CASSRAGGEQFF.

This clone was found many times. The V call is TRBV2, the J call TRBJ2-2, with TRBD1 as a possible D gene (5 bases). The CDR3 has 13 residues. Germline V gene sequence: CDR1 SNHLY, CDR2 FYNNEI. Deletions cut 3 bases from V and 7 bases from J, with 9 bases between. The CDR3: CASSDRAFGELFF. The CDR3 DNA reads as TGTGCCAGCAGTGACAGGGCCTTCGGGGAGCTGTTTTTT.

This clone has a count of ten or more. This chain joins TRBV7-2 and TRBJ2-7; 12 bases line up with TRBD2. Germline trimming cut 1 base from V and 6 bases from J; bases unmatched to any gene: 4. Germline CDR1 reads SGHTA; CDR2 reads FQGNSA. There are 15 residues in the CDR3. For the CDR3, the DNA is TGTGCCAGCAGCTTAGGACTAGCGGGAGTTAGCGAGCAGTACTTC. Its translation: CASSLGLAGVSEQYF.

At least ten counts were recorded for this clone. V and J are TRBV7-2 and TRBJ1-2; no firm D call. Between the trimmed V and J ends, which lost 7 bases and 3 bases, there was a span of 18 bases. The CDR3 is 15 amino acids. Germline-derived CDR1 and CDR2 are SGHTA and FQGNSA. The CDR3 nucleotides are TGTGCCAGCACCCTTGGAGCAGACCCCTACTATGGCTACACCTTC. Translating gives CASTLGADPYYGYTF.

This clone has only a few counts. The rearrangement uses TRBV6-1 and TRBJ2-5; maybe TRBD2 (6 bases). The CDR3 is made up of 15 amino acids. Per germline, CDR1 MNHNS and CDR2 SASEGT. V dropped 6 bases and J dropped 1 base, with 15 bases sitting between them. The CDR3 sequence is CASSYGPGAQETQYF. The CDR3 nucleotides read TGTGCCAGCAGCTACGGACCGGGAGCCCAAGAGACCCAGTACTTC.

Ten or more counts support this clone. The chain carries TRBV11-2 and TRBJ2-7; 9 positions agree with TRBD1. Looked up from germline, CDR1 is SGHAT and CDR2 is FQNNGV. Trimming at V came to 4 bases and at J to 5 bases, leaving 6 bases not matched to a gene. CDR3 length equals 14 residues. The CDR3 region has the DNA TGTGCCAGCAGCTCGGACAGGGGAGAGAACGAGCAGTACTTC. Its protein product is CASSSDRGENEQYF.

This clone has ten or more counts. The J gene is TRBJ1-6, the V gene TRBV6-5, with 7 nucleotides matching TRBD1. The germline V gene has CDR1 MNHEY and CDR2 SVGAGI. V shed 8 bases, J shed 10 bases, and the junction held 11 bases outside the gene matches. This CDR3 spans 14 amino acids. The DNA of the CDR3 is TGTGCCAGCCAGTCGACAGGGTTACAATCACCCCTCCACTTT. Translating it yields CASQSTGLQSPLHF.

This clone was counted at least ten times. The chain has TRBV15 and TRBJ1-4, with 7 nucleotides matching TRBD1. The CDR3 consists of 15 residues. Per the germline V gene, CDR1 is LNHNV and CDR2 is YYDKDF (reference sequence). The J segment lost 10 bases and the V segment lost 1 base, leaving 9 bases of the junction unmatched. The CDR3 nucleotides read TGTGCCACCAGCAGAGGACAGGGTGAGATGGGAAAACTGTTTTTT. Protein product: CATSRGQGEMGKLFF.

This clone has ten or more counts. This sequence joins TRBV10-1 and TRBJ2-2; unclear D gene. Germline V gives CDR1 WNHNN, CDR2 SYGVQD (reference sequence). V was pared by 2 bases and J by 5 bases, with 9 bases between. CDR3 size: 14 residues. DNA for the CDR3: TGCGCCAGCAGTGAGAGGAGATCAACCGGGGAGCTGTTTTTT. Translating gives CASSERRSTGELFF.